The 18 T cell receptor beta chains below were found in one sample sequenced in a study of T cell clonality in common variable immunodeficiency. The table came from immunoSEQ multiplex PCR; TCRdb's copy has only in-frame clones and leaves some out. The sample shows 40,000 to 45,000 clones, none of them appearing just once. Sequencing input: peripheral blood mononuclear cells. The receptor set was obtained from a person between 18 and 75 years old in good health.

This clone showed up many times. The read gets to within 3 residues of the CDR3 end, and the germline J gene fills in the rest. The chain carries TRBV20-1 and TRBJ1-2; 8 positions agree with TRBD1. The CDR3 runs to 15 residues. V gave up 3 bases and J gave up 5 bases; unmatched junction bases: 11. Germline V lookup: CDR1 DFQATT, CDR2 SNEGSKA (reference sequence). CDR3 DNA, as far as it was read: TGCAGTGCTAGCGACTTCGACAGGGGAGGGTATGGC. This translates into CSASDFDRGGYG. The whole CDR3 region reads CSASDFDRGGYGYTF.

This clone was recorded at least ten times. The CDR3 end falls 3 residues outside the read, so it is completed with the germline J gene. The chain is built from TRBV6-2 or TRBV6-3 and TRBJ2-2; D is ambiguous. The CDR3 contains 12 residues. Trimming shortened V by 7 bases and J by 4 bases, and 7 bases separated the two germline ends. In germline, CDR1 is MNHEY, CDR2 SVGEGT. Incomplete CDR3 DNA: TGTGCCAGCACCGGTCTCACCGGGGAG. Translation: CASTGLTGE. The whole CDR3 is CASTGLTGELFF.

This clone was counted many times. The missing CDR3 end, 3 residues past where the read stops, is filled in from the germline J gene. The chain employs TRBV19 and TRBJ2-1; D gene ambiguous. Germline values: CDR1 LNHDA, CDR2 SQIVND (reference sequence). The CDR3 loop spans 15 amino acids. V lost 3 bases and J 0 bases, leaving 9 bases between the germline ends. The CDR3 DNA, read in part, is TGTGCCAGTAGTATTGACTCCGGCTCCTACAATGAG. It specifies CASSIDSGSYNE. The full-length CDR3 reads as CASSIDSGSYNEQFF.

This clone came up many times. The CDR3 end is not reached by the read, which stops 3 residues before it; the germline J gene fills it in. The chain is built from TRBV6-1 and TRBJ2-7; 11 positions agree with TRBD2. Unmatched junction bases numbered 4, after V lost 1 base and J lost 2 bases. CDR1 is MNHNS and CDR2 is SASEGT in the germline V gene. This CDR3 is built from 16 residues. This CDR3 reads CASSEGTSGPPYEQYF. CDR3 bases read: TGTGCCAGCAGTGAAGGGACTAGCGGGCCCCCCTACGAG.

This clone was counted at least ten times. Its ends do not fully match the called genes, so a read error is possible. The read terminates 3 residues before the CDR3 end, so the remaining end is supplied by the germline J gene. The rearrangement uses TRBV4-2 and TRBJ2-6; D unresolved. This CDR3 contains 16 residues. CDR1 is LGHNA and CDR2 is YNFKEQ in the germline V gene. The CDR3 loop reads CASSQDFSSGANVLTF. The covered CDR3 bases are TGCGCCAGCAGCCAAGATTTCAGCTCTGGGGCCAACGTC.

This clone was counted ten times or more. The read ends 3 residues before the CDR3 terminus; that terminus is restored from the germline J gene. The chain uses TRBV19 and TRBJ2-3, with D perhaps TRBD2 (6 bases). CDR1 LNHDA and CDR2 SQIVND come from the germline V gene (reference sequence). This CDR3 has 13 residues. Trimming removed 3 bases from V and 4 bases from J, with 8 bases in between. The sequenced part of the CDR3 DNA is TGTGCCAGTAGTATCTCTAGCGCAGATACG. Its translation: CASSISSADT. The complete CDR3 protein is CASSISSADTQYF.

This clone was counted ten times or more. The read ends 3 residues before the CDR3 terminus; that terminus is restored from the germline J gene. The chain recombines TRBV20-1 with TRBJ1-3; D uncertain. Germline CDR1 is DFQATT and CDR2 is SNEGSKA (reference sequence). Deletions cut 4 bases from V and 0 bases from J, with 7 bases between. The CDR3 length is 13 residues. The sequenced CDR3 bases are TGCAGTGCTACAGGCCTCTCTGGAAACACC. It translates to CSATGLSGNT. The entire CDR3 protein reads CSATGLSGNTIYF.

In its sample, this clone was seen many times. The CDR3 end falls 3 residues outside the read, so it is completed with the germline J gene. The chain uses TRBV5-1 and TRBJ1-3; weak D call: TRBD1 (6 bases). V was shortened by 1 base and J by 0 bases, with 8 bases between the two germline ends. CDR1 SGHRS and CDR2 YFSETQ come from the germline V gene. The CDR3 is made up of 15 amino acids. CDR3 sequence: CASSLSGDSGNTIYF. The covered CDR3 bases are TGCGCCAGCAGCTTGTCAGGGGACTCTGGAAACACC. Drawing the rest from reference TRBV5-1 and TRBJ1-3, the complete variable domain is KAGVTQTPRYLIKTRGQQVTLSCSPISGHRSVSWYQQTPGQGLQFLFEYFSETQRNKGNFPGRFSGRQFSNSRSEMNVSTLELGDSALYLCASSLSGDSGNTIYFGEGSWLTVV.

This clone was seen repeatedly, ten times or more. The read gets to within 3 residues of the CDR3 end, and the germline J gene fills in the rest. The chain combines TRBV7-8 with TRBJ1-2; D is undetermined. The CDR3 runs to 13 residues. The germline gives CDR1 SGHVS, CDR2 FQNEAQ. Trimming took 2 bases from V and 5 from J, leaving 9 bases between them. The CDR3 protein is CASSLQDGYGYTF. CDR3 bases read: TGTGCCAGCAGCTTACAGGATGGGTATGGC.

This clone was seen repeatedly, ten times or more. Read sequence stops 3 residues before the CDR3 end, and the germline J gene provides the missing end. The chain links TRBV20-1 to TRBJ2-4; D unresolved. The CDR3 runs 13 residues. The V gene lost 6 bases and the J gene lost 0 bases, with 9 bases spanning the gap. CDR1 is DFQATT, CDR2 SNEGSKA, per germline (reference sequence). The CDR3 sequence: CSAPSLAKNIQYF. The covered CDR3 bases are TGCAGTGCCCCTTCCCTAGCCAAAAACATT.

Many counts were recorded for this clone. The CDR3 end is not reached by the read, which stops 3 residues before it; the germline J gene fills it in. The chain links TRBV7-9 to TRBJ1-5, with TRBD1 as a possible D gene (6 bases). This CDR3 comprises 14 residues. Germline V lookup: CDR1 SEHNR, CDR2 FQNEAQ (reference sequence). V lost 4 bases and J 4 bases, leaving 11 bases between the germline ends. CDR3 amino acids: CASSYGQSNQPQHF. The CDR3 bases that were read are TGTGCCAGCAGCTACGGACAGTCTAATCAGCCC.

This clone came up many times. From the germline J gene comes the end of the CDR3, since the read stops 3 residues before it. The genes are TRBV7-9 and TRBJ1-1; 8 bases agree with TRBD1. This CDR3 has 15 residues. Unmatched junction bases numbered 8, after V lost 1 base and J lost 7 bases. Germline V gene data show CDR1 as SEHNR and CDR2 as FQNEAQ (reference sequence). CDR3 protein: CASSLGPGGSFEAFF. Partial CDR3 DNA: TGTGCCAGCAGCTTAGGCCCAGGGGGCAGTTTTGAA.

This clone was counted many times. The read is 3 residues too short to cover the CDR3 end, so that end is filled in from the germline J gene. The chain employs TRBV5-1 and TRBJ2-2; D perhaps matches TRBD1 (6 bases). Trimming took off 4 bases at V and 2 bases at J, with 15 bases between the two ends. Germline V lookup: CDR1 SGHRS, CDR2 YFSETQ. The CDR3 has 16 residues. CDR3 sequence: CASSLQGTLNTGELFF. Incomplete CDR3 DNA: TGCGCCAGCAGCCTACAGGGTACCCTAAACACCGGGGAG.

There are many counts of this clone. The CDR3 end is not reached by the read, which stops 3 residues before it; the germline J gene fills it in. This rearrangement joins TRBV5-1 to TRBJ1-1; tentative D call: TRBD1 (6 bases). This CDR3 contains 15 residues. Between the trimmed V and J ends, which lost 6 bases and 3 bases, there was a span of 18 bases. Germline V CDR1 and CDR2: SGHRS, YFSETQ. CDR3 DNA (partial): TGCGCCAGCACCTCCCGGTGGGGGCGGGACACTGAA. Its protein product is CASTSRWGRDTE. The CDR3 in its entirety is CASTSRWGRDTEAFF.

This clone was found many times. The read ends 3 residues shy of where the CDR3 ends; the end is completed using the germline J gene. The V and J genes are TRBV7-2 and TRBJ2-1; perhaps TRBD1 as D (6 bases). This CDR3 comprises 14 residues. V lost 1 base, J lost 5 bases, and 9 bases lay in between. Germline V gene sequence: CDR1 SGHTA, CDR2 FQGNSA. Here the CDR3 reads CASSLGDKNNEQFF. The part of the CDR3 DNA that was read is TGTGCCAGCAGCTTAGGGGACAAGAACAATGAG.

In this sample, this clone turned up many times. The missing CDR3 end, 3 residues past where the read stops, is filled in from the germline J gene. The rearrangement uses TRBV28 and TRBJ2-1, with 7 nucleotides matching TRBD2. This CDR3 has 13 residues. Unmatched junction bases numbered 7, after V lost 5 bases and J lost 9 bases. The V gene's germline CDR1 is MDHEN and CDR2 SYDVKM. CDR3 in amino acids: CASSPNLAGEQFF. Incomplete CDR3 DNA: TGTGCCAGCAGTCCCAACTTAGCGGGTGAG.

At least ten counts were recorded for this clone. The CDR3 end lies 3 residues beyond the end of the read and is filled in from the germline J gene. This chain uses TRBV7-9 with TRBJ1-1; D call uncertain. CDR1 is SEHNR, CDR2 FQNEAQ, per germline (reference sequence). V lost 5 bases, J lost 3 bases, and 10 bases lay in between. CDR3 length: 13 amino acids. The part of the CDR3 DNA that was read is TGTGCCAGCAGCCCCTCGCGTTACACTGAA. It translates to CASSPSRYTE. The complete CDR3 sequence is CASSPSRYTEAFF.

This clone came up many times. With the read ending 3 residues before the CDR3 end, the germline J gene is used to fill in that end. The V gene is TRBV7-2, the J gene TRBJ1-4, with 7 nucleotides matching TRBD1. The CDR3 is 15 residues long. Germline V gene lookup returns CDR1 SGHTA and CDR2 FQGNSA. Trimming at V came to 5 bases and at J to 10 bases, leaving 13 bases not matched to a gene. The sequenced part of the CDR3 DNA is TGTGCCAGCAGCACGACAGGGAATTACGGTGGAAAA. It codes for CASSTTGNYGGK. The full CDR3 sequence reads CASSTTGNYGGKLFF.